This passage covers 29 T cell receptor beta chains from one sample sequenced in a study of radiotherapy plus CTLA-4 blockade in lung cancer. Using immunoSEQ multiplex PCR, the repertoire was profiled, and TCRdb retains in-frame clones only, with some absent. Among about 120,000 clones, about nine tenths were seen once, and the ten largest hold 5.5% to 7%. The sample in question was peripheral blood, obtained from a patient treated with radiotherapy plus ipilimumab. The receptors derive from a human donor with non-small cell lung cancer that progressed on radiotherapy plus ipilimumab.

This sequence joins TRBV7-8 and TRBJ2-7; TRBD1 matches at 11 bases. CDR1 and CDR2 (germline): SGHVS, FQNEAQ. The CDR3 sequence is 15 residues long. J gave up 9 bases and V 5 bases, and 12 bases lay outside the gene matches. CDR3 protein: CASSPGTGGDRGQYF. For the CDR3, the DNA is TGTGCCAGCAGCCCCGGGACAGGGGGGGACCGGGGGCAGTACTTC.

About this clone itself: A junction end diverges from the germline sequence, so it may reflect a read error. The rearrangement joins TRBV7-7 to TRBJ2-7; D may be TRBD2 (5 bases). The CDR3 is 13 amino acids. The germline CDR1 and CDR2 sequences are SSHAT and FNYEAQ (reference sequence). CDR3 sequence: CASSSFEGTQQYF. The CDR3 bases are TGTGCTAGCAGCTCCTTTGAGGGTACGCAGCAGTACTTC.

Only a few counts were recorded for this clone. The V gene is TRBV19, the J gene TRBJ2-2; D perhaps matches TRBD1 (6 bases). The CDR3 is made up of 14 amino acids. The germline V gene encodes CDR1 LNHDA and CDR2 SQIVND (reference sequence). The V and J ends lost 4 bases and 3 bases respectively, with 9 bases between them. In nucleotides, the CDR3 is TGTGCCAGTAGTAAACAGGGATACACCGGGGAGCTGTTTTTT. Its protein product is CASSKQGYTGELFF.

The chain recombines TRBV28 with TRBJ1-5; TRBD1 matches at 8 bases. J gave up 9 bases and V 11 bases, and 9 bases lay outside the gene matches. Germline V gene sequence: CDR1 MDHEN, CDR2 SYDVKM. This CDR3 is 12 amino acids long. This chain's CDR3 is CAGQGALGPQHF. The CDR3 coding sequence is TGTGCCGGTCAGGGGGCCCTAGGGCCCCAGCATTTT.

DNA for the CDR3: TGTGCCAGCAGCGGGCTACAGGTCACCGAGCAGTACTTC. As protein: CASSGLQVTEQYF. The chain links TRBV7-9 to TRBJ2-7; the D gene is possibly TRBD1 (5 bases). The length of the CDR3 is 13 residues. The V and J ends lost 5 bases and 6 bases respectively, with 14 bases between them. CDR1 and CDR2 (germline): SEHNR, FQNEAQ (reference sequence).

This clone has a single count. The V call is TRBV5-1, the J call TRBJ1-5, with D possibly being TRBD1 (5 bases). The germline V gene encodes CDR1 SGHRS and CDR2 YFSETQ. The V end was cut by 0 bases, the J end by 5 bases, with 12 bases between. There are 15 residues in the CDR3. The CDR3 DNA is TGCGCCAGCAGCTTGGATGGGGCTCAATATCAGCCCCAGCATTTT. It encodes CASSLDGAQYQPQHF. Together with reference TRBV5-1 and TRBJ1-5, the CDR3 gives the full variable domain: KAGVTQTPRYLIKTRGQQVTLSCSPISGHRSVSWYQQTPGQGLQFLFEYFSETQRNKGNFPGRFSGRQFSNSRSEMNVSTLELGDSALYLCASSLDGAQYQPQHFGDGTRLSIL.

The chain carries TRBV6-5 and TRBJ1-5; D not certain. Germline assignment: CDR1 MNHEY and CDR2 SVGAGI. This CDR3 is 13 amino acids long. Trimming took off 2 bases at V and 3 bases at J, with 5 bases between the two ends. CDR3 region: CASSYRANQPQHF. In DNA, the CDR3 is TGTGCCAGCAGTTACCGGGCCAATCAGCCCCAGCATTTT.

The rearrangement links TRBV5-6 to TRBJ1-5, with 9 bases lining up with TRBD1. The J segment lost 6 bases and the V segment lost 3 bases, leaving 7 bases of the junction unmatched. The CDR3 loop spans 15 amino acids. Germline loops: CDR1 SGHDT, CDR2 YYEEEE. In DNA, the CDR3 is TGTGCCAGCAGCTCGGGACAGGGTCAAGTTCAGCCCCAGCATTTT. Residues: CASSSGQGQVQPQHF.

This chain connects TRBV11-2 to TRBJ2-1; TRBD1 matches 7 bases. The CDR3 runs to 12 residues. Unmatched junction bases numbered 5, after V lost 2 bases and J lost 13 bases. Looked up from germline, CDR1 is SGHAT and CDR2 is FQNNGV. CDR3 in amino acids: CASSLTGTAQFF. The CDR3 DNA sequence: TGTGCCAGCAGCTTAACGGGGACAGCCCAGTTCTTC.

This clone came up once. This chain uses TRBV6-1 with TRBJ1-5, with D perhaps matching TRBD1 (5 bases). Trimming took off 10 bases at V and 3 bases at J, with 16 bases between the two ends. This CDR3 comprises 14 residues. Germline assignment: CDR1 MNHNS and CDR2 SASEGT. In DNA, the CDR3 is TGTGCCACCTCCCGCAGGGCGGACAATCAGCCCCAGCATTTT. Amino acid sequence: CATSRRADNQPQHF.

This clone was counted a single time. The gene calls are TRBV19 and TRBJ2-3, with D unclear. Trimming stripped 1 base from V and 0 bases from J, with 11 bases between. The CDR3 totals 16 residues. Germline values: CDR1 LNHDA, CDR2 SQIVND (reference sequence). The CDR3 here is CASSIAGGRSTDTQYF. Written as DNA, the CDR3 is TGTGCCAGTAGTATAGCGGGTGGCAGAAGCACAGATACGCAGTATTTT.

The chain is built from TRBV5-1 and TRBJ2-7; the D gene is possibly TRBD1 (6 bases). V was trimmed by 0 bases and J by 3 bases, leaving 10 bases between them. CDR1 and CDR2 (germline): SGHRS, YFSETQ. This CDR3 has 14 residues. CDR3 region: CASSLEGQGYEQYF. CDR3 coding DNA: TGCGCCAGCAGCTTGGAGGGACAAGGCTACGAGCAGTACTTC. Filled out from reference TRBV5-1 and TRBJ2-7, the complete variable domain reads KAGVTQTPRYLIKTRGQQVTLSCSPISGHRSVSWYQQTPGQGLQFLFEYFSETQRNKGNFPGRFSGRQFSNSRSEMNVSTLELGDSALYLCASSLEGQGYEQYFGPGTRLTVT.

The J gene is TRBJ2-1, the V gene TRBV19, with 9 bases aligning to TRBD2. From germline, CDR1 is LNHDA and CDR2 SQIVND (reference sequence). The CDR3 loop spans 15 amino acids. After removal of 6 bases from V and 8 bases from J, the junction contained 11 bases not matched to a gene. Here the CDR3 reads CASSERAGGQDEQFF. The DNA of the CDR3 is TGTGCCAGTAGCGAGAGGGCGGGAGGGCAAGATGAGCAGTTCTTC.

The rearrangement joins TRBV28 to TRBJ1-2; 9 bases agree with TRBD1. In germline, CDR1 is MDHEN, CDR2 SYDVKM. This CDR3 region has 18 residues. The V segment lost 9 bases and the J segment 4 bases; nucleotides outside the gene matches: 21. CDR3 residues: CASSSTRGAMGQGYGYTF. The CDR3 nucleotides read TGTGCCAGTTCGAGCACCCGGGGGGCAATGGGACAGGGCTATGGCTACACCTTC.

The chain combines TRBV2 with TRBJ1-1, with a possible D match to TRBD1 (6 bases). Germline-derived CDR1 and CDR2 are SNHLY and FYNNEI. This CDR3 spans 16 amino acids. Trimming stripped 5 bases from V and 2 bases from J, with 18 bases between. The chain's CDR3 is CASSLINRAINTEAFF. DNA of the CDR3: TGTGCCAGCAGTTTGATAAACAGGGCAATAAACACTGAAGCTTTCTTT. Supplemented by reference TRBV2 and TRBJ1-1, the full variable domain reads EPEVTQTPSHQVTQMGQEVILRCVPISNHLYFYWYRQILGQKVEFLVSFYNNEISEKSEIFDDQFSVERPDGSNFTLKIRSTKLEDSAMYFCASSLINRAINTEAFFGQGTRLTVV.

The chain joins TRBV5-1 to TRBJ2-7; TRBD2 matches at 9 bases. Germline V CDR1 and CDR2: SGHRS, YFSETQ. The length of the CDR3 is 15 residues. The V gene end was trimmed by 4 bases and the J gene end by 5 bases; junction bases not matched to a gene: 10. The CDR3 bases are TGCGCCAGCAGCCGGAATAGCGGGAGCCTGAACGAGCAGTACTTC. Protein: CASSRNSGSLNEQYF.

The J gene is TRBJ2-1, the V gene TRBV5-1, with 7 nucleotides matching TRBD1. This CDR3 has 16 residues. Germline CDR1 is SGHRS and CDR2 is YFSETQ. V lost 0 bases to trimming and J lost 4 bases; unmatched junction nucleotides: 7. This CDR3 is CASSLEGAPFYNEQFF. As DNA, the CDR3 is TGCGCCAGCAGCTTGGAGGGGGCCCCCTTTTACAATGAGCAGTTCTTC. Full variable domain (remainder filled in from reference TRBV5-1 and TRBJ2-1): KAGVTQTPRYLIKTRGQQVTLSCSPISGHRSVSWYQQTPGQGLQFLFEYFSETQRNKGNFPGRFSGRQFSNSRSEMNVSTLELGDSALYLCASSLEGAPFYNEQFFGPGTRLTVL.

V is TRBV5-5 and J is TRBJ2-7; D gene unclear. This CDR3 is built from 11 residues. The germline V and J ends were trimmed by 5 bases and 3 bases, with 6 bases remaining between them. Germline V gene sequence: CDR1 SGHKS, CDR2 YYEKEE (reference sequence). The CDR3 bases are TGTGCCAGCAGAGGAAGCTACGAGCAGTACTTC. Translation: CASRGSYEQYF.

This rearrangement joins TRBV5-1 to TRBJ1-3, with D tentatively TRBD1 (5 bases). This CDR3 spans 14 amino acids. V lost 0 bases to trimming and J lost 2 bases, with 6 bases between them. Germline V gene sequence: CDR1 SGHRS, CDR2 YFSETQ. The CDR3 DNA follows: TGCGCCAGCAGCTTGGAGGGACCTGGAAACACCATATATTTT. Protein sequence: CASSLEGPGNTIYF.

The CDR3 sequence: CASSHSGRSWETQYF. CDR3 DNA: TGTGCCAGCAGCCATAGCGGGAGGAGCTGGGAGACCCAGTACTTC. The J gene is TRBJ2-5, the V gene TRBV14; 10 bases line up with TRBD2. Germline CDR1 SGHDN, CDR2 FVKESK. J was trimmed by 5 bases and V by 3 bases; bases with no gene match: 6. The CDR3 extends over 15 amino acids.

This chain uses TRBV6-7 with TRBJ2-7; the D gene is possibly TRBD2 (5 bases). TRBV6-7 is an ORF for which the function is uncertain. The CDR3 totals 12 residues. Trimming left V 2 bases short and J 7 bases short, with 9 bases between. CDR3 protein: CASSYPEGEQYF. In DNA form, the CDR3 reads TGTGCCAGCAGTTACCCCGAGGGAGAGCAGTACTTC.

This chain links TRBV6-6 with TRBJ1-1, with D possibly matching TRBD1 (5 bases). CDR1 and CDR2 from the germline V gene are MNHNY and SVGAGI (reference sequence). The length of the CDR3 is 12 residues. V dropped 4 bases and J dropped 10 bases, with 13 bases sitting between them. In DNA, the CDR3 is TGTGCCAGCAGTTCGTCCAGGGTGGGAGCTTTCTTT. Its translation: CASSSSRVGAFF.

The rearrangement links TRBV11-2 to TRBJ2-1; the match to TRBD2 covers 10 bases. V was clipped by 4 bases and J by 9 bases; unmatched bases: 9. The CDR3 totals 15 residues. The germline V gene encodes CDR1 SGHAT and CDR2 FQNNGV. CDR3 in DNA: TGTGCCAGCAGCTATACTAGCGGGGCCCCTGGTGAGCAGTTCTTC. Amino acids: CASSYTSGAPGEQFF. Full variable domain (missing parts from reference TRBV11-2 and TRBJ2-1): EAGVAQSPRYKIIEKRQSVAFWCNPISGHATLYWYQQILGQGPKLLIQFQNNGVVDDSQLPKDRFSAERLKGVDSTLKIQPAKLEDSAVYLCASSYTSGAPGEQFFGPGTRLTVL.

Only a few counts were recorded for this clone. This rearrangement joins TRBV6-6 to TRBJ2-1; D uncertain. CDR3 length: 15 amino acids. Germline CDR1 and CDR2: MNHNY and SVGAGI (reference sequence). Trimming stripped 9 bases from V and 0 bases from J, with 15 bases between. CDR3 loop: CASNRHPSSYNEQFF. CDR3 nucleotides: TGTGCCAGTAATCGCCATCCGAGCTCCTACAATGAGCAGTTCTTC.

The rearrangement uses TRBV5-4 and TRBJ1-1; no reliable D call. The CDR3 loop spans 13 amino acids. V gave up 2 bases and J gave up 1 base, with 6 bases separating them. CDR1 is SGHNT and CDR2 is YYREEE in the germline V gene (reference sequence). CDR3 DNA: TGTGCCAGCAGCTTCGACGGGAACACTGAAGCTTTCTTT. This translates into CASSFDGNTEAFF.

This rearrangement joins TRBV19 to TRBJ1-5; D unclear. Germline values: CDR1 LNHDA, CDR2 SQIVND (reference sequence). The CDR3 extends over 13 amino acids. V lost 4 bases and J lost 7, with 11 bases in between. Here the CDR3 reads CASSRTTSQPQHF. Here the CDR3 DNA reads TGTGCCAGTAGTAGGACCACATCCCAGCCCCAGCATTTT.

The chain joins TRBV6-1 to TRBJ1-1; D is unresolved. Trimming removed 4 bases from V and 1 base from J, with 7 bases in between. Germline V gene lookup returns CDR1 MNHNS and CDR2 SASEGT. This CDR3 has 13 amino acids. The CDR3 DNA sequence: TGTGCCAGCAGTGCCAGCCAGAACACTGAAGCTTTCTTT. Protein: CASSASQNTEAFF.

This clone has only a few counts. This rearrangement joins TRBV7-9 to TRBJ1-1, with a possible D match to TRBD1 (5 bases). CDR3 length: 14 amino acids. Trimming shortened V by 1 base and J by 3 bases, and 9 bases separated the two germline ends. Per germline, CDR1 SEHNR and CDR2 FQNEAQ (reference sequence). DNA of the CDR3: TGTGCCAGCAGCTTAGGGGGGGATCACACTGAAGCTTTCTTT. This codes for CASSLGGDHTEAFF.

This chain uses TRBV11-3 with TRBJ2-2, with unresolved D. The germline V and J ends were trimmed by 1 base and 4 bases, with 10 bases remaining between them. The CDR3 covers 15 residues. Germline CDR1 SGHNT, CDR2 YENEEA. The chain's CDR3 is CASSLVMGSTGELFF. The CDR3, as DNA: TGTGCCAGCAGCTTAGTAATGGGGTCCACCGGGGAGCTGTTTTTT.